The 18 T cell receptor beta chains below were found in one sample sequenced in a study of PD-1 and CTLA-4 blockade in melanoma. TCRdb's copy holds only in-frame clones and misses some; the assay was immunoSEQ multiplex PCR. The table records more than 9,000 clones, 82% of them present only once. Sequencing used CD8+ T cells from peripheral blood, obtained from a patient given anti-PD-1 treatment. The origin of the receptors is a human donor with melanoma.

The chain uses TRBV13 and TRBJ2-1; 8 bases map to TRBD2. With 5 bases clipped from V and 5 bases from J, the junction kept 8 bases outside the gene matches. Germline V gives CDR1 PRHDT, CDR2 FYEKMQ (reference sequence). The CDR3 is made up of 15 amino acids. The chain's CDR3 is CASSERLAPNNEQFF. The CDR3 bases are TGTGCCAGCAGCGAAAGACTAGCGCCAAACAATGAGCAGTTCTTC. The complete variable domain, with remaining parts taken from reference TRBV13 and TRBJ2-1, reads AAGVIQSPRHLIKEKRETATLKCYPIPRHDTVYWYQQGPGQDPQFLISFYEKMQSDKGSIPDRFSAQQFSDYHSELNMSSLELGDSALYFCASSERLAPNNEQFFGPGTRLTVL.

The chain is built from TRBV19 and TRBJ2-1, with D perhaps matching TRBD2 (6 bases). Germline V lookup: CDR1 LNHDA, CDR2 SQIVND (reference sequence). CDR3 length: 15 residues. Trimming removed 8 bases from V and 5 bases from J, with 19 bases in between. CDR3 bases: TGTGCCAGTTCCCCTACCTCTAGCGTCCACAATGAGCAGTTCTTC. Translated: CASSPTSSVHNEQFF.

The chain uses TRBV6-6 and TRBJ1-6, with 7 bases fitting TRBD1. V lost 6 bases and J lost 6; bases outside the gene matches: 8. This CDR3 is built from 15 residues. The germline gives CDR1 MNHNY, CDR2 SVGAGI (reference sequence). Here the CDR3 DNA reads TGTGCCAGCAGCCAACAGGGGATGGGTAATTCACCCCTCCACTTT. It is translated as CASSQQGMGNSPLHF.

The CDR3 is CASSEPSDRLSEKLFF. The CDR3 region has the DNA TGTGCCAGCAGTGAGCCATCGGACAGGTTAAGTGAAAAACTGTTTTTT. The chain recombines TRBV6-1 with TRBJ1-4, with TRBD1 identical over 7 bases. The V and J ends lost 3 bases and 7 bases, in that order; junction bases with no gene match: 11. This CDR3 has 16 amino acids. CDR1 and CDR2 from the germline V gene are MNHNS and SASEGT.

For the CDR3, the DNA is TGTGCCAGCAGCTTTCATGCGGTGGGAGTCTACAATGAGCAGTTCTTC. Its translation: CASSFHAVGVYNEQFF. This chain links TRBV11-3 with TRBJ2-1, with D possibly TRBD2 on 5 matching bases. The germline V and J ends were trimmed by 3 bases and 3 bases, with 15 bases remaining between them. The CDR3 is 16 residues long. Germline V lookup: CDR1 SGHNT, CDR2 YENEEA.

This chain links TRBV4-1 with TRBJ2-1, with D unclear. With 1 base removed from V and 4 bases from J, the gap between germline ends came to 11 bases. The CDR3 loop spans 15 amino acids. Germline V CDR1 and CDR2: MGHRA, YSYEKL. This CDR3 reads CASSQVGFGYNEQFF. The CDR3 DNA sequence: TGCGCCAGCAGCCAAGTTGGGTTTGGGTACAATGAGCAGTTCTTC.

The chain has TRBV7-8 and TRBJ2-6; possible D gene TRBD1, 5 bases. Germline CDR1 is SGHVS and CDR2 is FQNEAQ. The CDR3 has 19 residues. Trimming pared 5 bases from V and 4 bases from J, leaving 24 bases between. The CDR3 DNA reads as TGTGCCAGCAGCCTATGGTTCCAGGGAAGCTTACACGGGGCCAACGTCCTGACTTTC. Amino acid sequence: CASSLWFQGSLHGANVLTF. The full variable domain, completed using reference TRBV7-8 and TRBJ2-6, is GAGVSQSPRYKVAKRGQDVALRCDPISGHVSLFWYQQALGQGPEFLTYFQNEAQLDKSGLPSDRFFAERPEGSVSTLKIQRTQQEDSAVYLCASSLWFQGSLHGANVLTFGAGSRLTVL.

This chain uses TRBV10-2 with TRBJ2-1, with 9 bases lining up with TRBD1. The CDR3 loop spans 16 amino acids. Germline-derived CDR1 and CDR2 are WSHSY and SAAADI. With V trimmed by 6 bases and J by 2 bases, 8 bases remained unmatched. CDR3 DNA sequence: TGCGCCAGCAGGGAGGGACAGGGCCTTACCTACAATGAGCAGTTCTTC. It yields the protein CASREGQGLTYNEQFF.

This clone appeared once. The chain has TRBV24-1 and TRBJ1-2, with D unresolved. In germline, CDR1 is KGHDR, CDR2 SFDVKD. V lost 2 bases to trimming and J lost 4 bases, with 10 bases between them. This CDR3 has 14 amino acids. The CDR3, as DNA: TGTGCCACCAGTGATTCCGGCAGTATCTATGGCTACACCTTC. This translates into CATSDSGSIYGYTF.

This chain connects TRBV7-9 to TRBJ1-6, with 7 bases that match TRBD1. Germline V lookup: CDR1 SEHNR, CDR2 FQNEAQ (reference sequence). After removal of 4 bases from V and 5 bases from J, the junction contained 2 bases not matched to a gene. This CDR3 is 14 amino acids long. The CDR3 bases are TGTGCCAGCAGCTCGACAGGGAATAATTCACCCCTCCACTTT. It encodes CASSSTGNNSPLHF.

The DNA of the CDR3 is TGCGCCAGCAGCCTCCGGACTAGCGGGTACACAGATACGCAGTATTTT. Translating gives CASSLRTSGYTDTQYF. The chain combines TRBV4-1 with TRBJ2-3; 11 bases map to TRBD2. Germline V gene data show CDR1 as MGHRA and CDR2 as YSYEKL. With V trimmed by 4 bases and J by 2 bases, 5 bases remained unmatched. There are 16 residues in the CDR3.

The chain has TRBV5-6 and TRBJ1-4; a possible D gene is TRBD1 (5 bases). Trimming left V 4 bases short and J 0 bases short, with 10 bases between. The CDR3 consists of 15 residues. From germline, CDR1 is SGHDT and CDR2 YYEEEE. The DNA for the CDR3 is TGTGCCAGCAGCGACCGGGACCCAACTAATGAAAAACTGTTTTTT. Encoded protein: CASSDRDPTNEKLFF.

The chain uses TRBV11-3 and TRBJ2-5; weak D call: TRBD1 (6 bases). This CDR3 contains 15 residues. Per germline, CDR1 SGHNT and CDR2 YENEEA. The V end lost 4 bases, the J end lost 1 base, and 13 bases lay between the germline ends. The chain's CDR3 is CASSSLWTAQETQYF. CDR3 in DNA: TGTGCCAGCAGCTCTTTATGGACAGCCCAAGAGACCCAGTACTTC. The variable domain in full, with the rest retrieved from reference TRBV11-3 and TRBJ2-5, is EAGVVQSPRYKIIEKKQPVAFWCNPISGHNTLYWYLQNLGQGPELLIRYENEEAVDDSQLPKDRFSAERLKGVDSTLKIQPAELGDSAVYLCASSSLWTAQETQYFGPGTRLLVL.

J is TRBJ1-2 and V is TRBV2; D is undetermined. The CDR3 runs to 15 residues. The V gene's germline CDR1 is SNHLY and CDR2 FYNNEI. The germline V and J ends were trimmed by 7 bases and 5 bases, with 20 bases remaining between them. The CDR3 nucleotides read TGTGCCAGCACTGGGGAGGGCGCGTCTCGATATGGCTACACCTTC. Translating gives CASTGEGASRYGYTF.

The J gene is TRBJ2-7, the V gene TRBV6-5, with D maybe TRBD2 (7 bases). CDR1 is MNHEY, CDR2 SVGAGI, per germline. The CDR3 contains 14 residues. Trimming shortened V by 5 bases and J by 4 bases, and 15 bases separated the two germline ends. The CDR3 loop reads CASSPLRGGYEQYF. The CDR3, as DNA: TGTGCCAGCAGTCCCCTAAGGGGGGGTTACGAGCAGTACTTC.

The J gene is TRBJ1-2, the V gene TRBV24-1; D might be TRBD1 (5 bases). There are 14 residues in the CDR3. The germline gives CDR1 KGHDR, CDR2 SFDVKD. V shed 2 bases and J shed 7 bases, with 13 bases lying between them. Here the CDR3 DNA reads TGTGCCACCAGTGATTCAGGACAAATTGGTGGCTACACCTTC. It yields the protein CATSDSGQIGGYTF.

The genes are TRBV13 and TRBJ2-2, with a weak D call TRBD1 (6 bases). V lost 5 bases and J 0 bases, leaving 10 bases between the germline ends. Per the germline V gene, CDR1 is PRHDT and CDR2 is FYEKMQ (reference sequence). The CDR3 has 15 amino acids. The CDR3 DNA follows: TGTGCCAGCAGCCCCGCAGGGGCGAACACCGGGGAGCTGTTTTTT. Protein sequence: CASSPAGANTGELFF.

The chain carries TRBV7-8 and TRBJ2-1; no reliable D call. Per germline, CDR1 SGHVS and CDR2 FQNEAQ. Trimming removed 5 bases from V and 1 base from J, with 12 bases in between. This CDR3 comprises 15 residues. CDR3 DNA: TGTGCCAGCAGCCCCCCCCGAGGTTCCTACAATGAGCAGTTCTTC. It codes for CASSPPRGSYNEQFF. Complete variable domain (other parts from reference TRBV7-8 and TRBJ2-1): GAGVSQSPRYKVAKRGQDVALRCDPISGHVSLFWYQQALGQGPEFLTYFQNEAQLDKSGLPSDRFFAERPEGSVSTLKIQRTQQEDSAVYLCASSPPRGSYNEQFFGPGTRLTVL.